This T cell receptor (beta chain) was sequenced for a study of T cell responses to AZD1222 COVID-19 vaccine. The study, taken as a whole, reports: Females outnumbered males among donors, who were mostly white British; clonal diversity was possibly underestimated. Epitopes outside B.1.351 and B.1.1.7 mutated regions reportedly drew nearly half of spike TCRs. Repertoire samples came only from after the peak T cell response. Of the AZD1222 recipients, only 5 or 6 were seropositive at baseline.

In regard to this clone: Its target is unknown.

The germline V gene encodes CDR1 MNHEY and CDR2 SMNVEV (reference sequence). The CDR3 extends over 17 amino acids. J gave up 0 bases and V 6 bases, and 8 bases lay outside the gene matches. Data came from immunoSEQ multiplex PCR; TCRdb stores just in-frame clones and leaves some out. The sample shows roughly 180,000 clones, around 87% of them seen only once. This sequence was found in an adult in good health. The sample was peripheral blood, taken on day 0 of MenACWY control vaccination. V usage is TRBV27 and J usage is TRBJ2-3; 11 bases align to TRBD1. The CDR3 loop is CASRSGTGGPSTDTQYF. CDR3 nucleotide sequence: TGTGCCAGCAGATCCGGGACAGGGGGGCCTAGCACAGATACGCAGTATTTT.